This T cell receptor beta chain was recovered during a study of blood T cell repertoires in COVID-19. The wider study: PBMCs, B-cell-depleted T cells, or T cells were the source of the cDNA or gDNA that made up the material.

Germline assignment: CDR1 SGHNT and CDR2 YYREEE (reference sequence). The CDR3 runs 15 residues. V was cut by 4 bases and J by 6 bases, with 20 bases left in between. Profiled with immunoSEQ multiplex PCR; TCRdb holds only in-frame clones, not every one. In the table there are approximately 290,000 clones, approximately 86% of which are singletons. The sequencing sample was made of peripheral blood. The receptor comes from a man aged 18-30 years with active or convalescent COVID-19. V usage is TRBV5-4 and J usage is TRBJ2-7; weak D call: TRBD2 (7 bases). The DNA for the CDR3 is TGTGCCAGCAGCGGAGGGGGAGGGATGAGCGGCGAGCAGTACTTC. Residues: CASSGGGGMSGEQYF.